The clone carrying this T cell receptor (beta chain) was seen at least ten times. As yet, its antigen is unknown. The data stem from a study of Graves' ophthalmopathy and Graves' hyperthyroidism. Stable hyperthyroidism meant no ophthalmopathy within 18 months of follow-up. Per germline, CDR1 SQVTM and CDR2 ANQGSEA. J gave up 0 bases and V 3 bases, and 4 bases lay outside the gene matches. This CDR3 contains 15 residues. Study outcomes and limitations: In blood, most expanded thyroid clonotypes above 0.001 frequency were also detected.

From RNA, the CDR3 regions of TCR beta chains were amplified and sequenced. Second-round multiplex PCR came after a first-round RT-PCR that employed HTBI primers. TCRdb analysed the multiplex PCR reads with MiXCR anew, one entry per CDR3 protein. Among just over 600,000 distinct CDR3 sequences listed, 20% to 25% were seen once. The chain carries TRBV29-1 and TRBJ2-3; TRBD2 aligns across 9 bases. The clonotype was recovered from a woman younger than 30 with stable Graves' hyperthyroidism. Some clones in this sample may be carry-over from other donors' samples. Material for sequencing was peripheral blood. The CDR3 is CSVEMLAGSTDTQYF. As DNA, the CDR3 is TGCAGCGTTGAGATGCTAGCGGGGAGCACAGATACGCAGTATTTT.